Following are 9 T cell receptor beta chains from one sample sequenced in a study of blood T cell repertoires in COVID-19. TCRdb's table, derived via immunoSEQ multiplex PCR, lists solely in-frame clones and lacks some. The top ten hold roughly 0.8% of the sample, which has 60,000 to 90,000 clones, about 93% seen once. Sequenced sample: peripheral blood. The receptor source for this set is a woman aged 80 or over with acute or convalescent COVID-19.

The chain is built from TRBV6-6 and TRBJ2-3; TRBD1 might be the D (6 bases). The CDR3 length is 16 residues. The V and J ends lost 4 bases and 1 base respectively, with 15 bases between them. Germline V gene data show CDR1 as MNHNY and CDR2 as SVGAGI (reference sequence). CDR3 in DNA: TGTGCCAGCAGTTCCACCGCACAGGGTGGCACAGATACGCAGTATTTT. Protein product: CASSSTAQGGTDTQYF.

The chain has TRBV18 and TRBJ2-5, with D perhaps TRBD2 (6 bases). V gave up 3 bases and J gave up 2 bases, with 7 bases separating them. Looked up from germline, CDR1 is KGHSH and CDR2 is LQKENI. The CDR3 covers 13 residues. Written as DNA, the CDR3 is TGTGCCAGCTCACCGGGGAGGCAAGAGACCCAGTACTTC. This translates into CASSPGRQETQYF.

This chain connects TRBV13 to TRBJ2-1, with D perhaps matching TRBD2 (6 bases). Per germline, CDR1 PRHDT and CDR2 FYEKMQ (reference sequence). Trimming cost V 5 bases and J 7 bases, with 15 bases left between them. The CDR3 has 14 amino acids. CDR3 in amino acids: CASSRRDFGNEQFF. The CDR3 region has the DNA TGTGCCAGCAGCCGCCGGGACTTTGGTAATGAGCAGTTCTTC.

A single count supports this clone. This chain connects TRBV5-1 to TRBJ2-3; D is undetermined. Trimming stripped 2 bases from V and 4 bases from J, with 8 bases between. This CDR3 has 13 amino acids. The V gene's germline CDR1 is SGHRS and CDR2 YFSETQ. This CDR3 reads CASSFERADTQYF. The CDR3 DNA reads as TGCGCCAGCAGCTTTGAACGGGCAGATACGCAGTATTTT.

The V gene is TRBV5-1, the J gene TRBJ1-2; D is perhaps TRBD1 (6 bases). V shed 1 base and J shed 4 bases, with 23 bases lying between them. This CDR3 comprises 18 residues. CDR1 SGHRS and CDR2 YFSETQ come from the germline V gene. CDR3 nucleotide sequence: TGCGCCAGCAGCTTGTTGCCCACTAGAACAGGGATCTTCTATGGCTACACCTTC. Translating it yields CASSLLPTRTGIFYGYTF. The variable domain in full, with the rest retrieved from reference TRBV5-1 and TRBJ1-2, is KAGVTQTPRYLIKTRGQQVTLSCSPISGHRSVSWYQQTPGQGLQFLFEYFSETQRNKGNFPGRFSGRQFSNSRSEMNVSTLELGDSALYLCASSLLPTRTGIFYGYTFGSGTRLTVV.

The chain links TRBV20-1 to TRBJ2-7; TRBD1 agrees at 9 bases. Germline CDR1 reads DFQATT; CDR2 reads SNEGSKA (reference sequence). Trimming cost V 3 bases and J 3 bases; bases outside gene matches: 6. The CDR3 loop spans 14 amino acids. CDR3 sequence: CSASGQGSGYEQYF. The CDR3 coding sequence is TGCAGTGCTAGTGGACAGGGGTCGGGCTACGAGCAGTACTTC.

CDR3 bases: TGTGCCAGCAGTACCGGGACTAGCGGCTACGAGCAGTACTTC. This gives the protein CASSTGTSGYEQYF. This chain uses TRBV6-5 with TRBJ2-7, with TRBD2 matching 11 bases. Germline V CDR1 and CDR2: MNHEY, SVGAGI. This CDR3 is 14 amino acids long. V lost 5 bases to trimming and J lost 3 bases; unmatched junction nucleotides: 3.

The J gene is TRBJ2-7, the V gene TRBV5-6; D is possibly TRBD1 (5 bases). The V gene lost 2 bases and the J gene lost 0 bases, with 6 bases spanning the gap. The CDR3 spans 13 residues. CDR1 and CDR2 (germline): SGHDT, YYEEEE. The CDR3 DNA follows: TGTGCCAGCAGCTTACAGGACTCCTACGAGCAGTACTTC. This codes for CASSLQDSYEQYF.

The CDR3 loop reads CASSKICRGGPNYGYTF. In DNA, the CDR3 is TGTGCCAGCAGCAAGATATGTAGGGGGGGGCCTAACTATGGCTACACCTTC. The chain joins TRBV21-1 to TRBJ1-2. TRBV21-1 is described as a pseudogene. The CDR3 loop spans 17 amino acids.